This T cell receptor (beta chain) appears in the sequencing data of a study of blood T cell repertoires in COVID-19. The wider study: Acute-phase and convalescent COVID-19 samples originated in the United States, Italy and Spain.

The protocol was immunoSEQ multiplex PCR, while the TCRdb copy is restricted to in-frame clones and leaves out a portion. The sample consists of around 230,000 clones, 80% to 85% of them appearing once. This receptor was obtained from a woman in her fifties or sixties with active or convalescent COVID-19. The sequenced material came from peripheral blood.

The CDR3 nucleotides are TGCAGCGTTGGAGAGGGGACAGGGAGGATCACGCAGTATTTT. Protein sequence: CSVGEGTGRITQYF. The genes are TRBV29-1 and TRBJ2-3; 9 bases are a match to TRBD1. The germline V gene has CDR1 SQVTM and CDR2 ANQGSEA. The CDR3 runs to 14 residues. The junction had 11 bases not matched to a gene; V was cut back by 4 bases and J by 9 bases.